This T cell receptor beta chain was found in a study of human T cells and chemical hapten exposure. As to time point: patch test 2, 6 weeks after DPC sensitization. Stated treatment: therapeutic diphenylcyclopropenone sensitization with weekly scalp DPC. Each patch-test visit's blood sample preceded patch application. Researchers extracted total RNA from unfractionated whole blood. A single record per CDR3 protein comes from TCRdb applying MiXCR to the RACE reads. The sample includes 140,000 or so distinct CDR3 sequences, approximately 12% of them seen just once. Germline-derived CDR1 and CDR2 are SQVTM and ANQGSEA. Trimming stripped 5 bases from V and 5 bases from J, with 22 bases between. CDR3 length: 15 amino acids. Overall study findings and caveats: Alopecia affecting every donor means their immune response may not match healthy people's.

This clonotype was recorded at least ten times. Its antigen is currently unknown. The gene calls are TRBV29-1 and TRBJ2-7, with D perhaps given as TRBD1 or TRBD2 (5 bases each). The receptor was derived from a woman between 50 and 59 years old with alopecia areata. Some clones in this sample may be carry-over from other donors' samples. This sample comprised whole blood, obtained in connection with sensitization to the hapten diphenylcyclopropenone (DPC). This chain's CDR3 is CSVRPRGLRSDEQYF. The CDR3 nucleotides read TGCAGCGTTAGGCCACGGGGCTTACGGTCCGACGAGCAGTACTTC.